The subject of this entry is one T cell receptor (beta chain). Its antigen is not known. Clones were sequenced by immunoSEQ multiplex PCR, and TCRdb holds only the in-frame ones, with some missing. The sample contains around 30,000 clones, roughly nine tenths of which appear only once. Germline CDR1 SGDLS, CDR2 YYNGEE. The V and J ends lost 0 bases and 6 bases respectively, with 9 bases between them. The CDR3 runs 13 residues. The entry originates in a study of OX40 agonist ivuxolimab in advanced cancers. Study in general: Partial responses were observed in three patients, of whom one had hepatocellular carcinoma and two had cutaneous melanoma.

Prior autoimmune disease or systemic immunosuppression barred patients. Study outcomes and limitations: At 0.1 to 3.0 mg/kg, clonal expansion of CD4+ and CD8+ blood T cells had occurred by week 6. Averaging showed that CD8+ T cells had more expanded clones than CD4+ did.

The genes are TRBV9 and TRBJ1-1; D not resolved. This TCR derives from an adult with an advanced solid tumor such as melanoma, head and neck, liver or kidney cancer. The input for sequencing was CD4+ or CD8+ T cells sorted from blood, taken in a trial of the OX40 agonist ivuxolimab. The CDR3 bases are TGTGCCAGCAGCGTAGAAAGGAGGTCTGAAGCTTTCTTT. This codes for CASSVERRSEAFF.